This T cell receptor beta chain was captured by sequencing in a study of blood T cell repertoires in COVID-19. The overall study: The United States, Italy and Spain supplied acute and convalescent COVID-19 samples. The analysed material was cDNA or gDNA that came from T cells, B-cell-depleted T cells, or PBMCs.

Original methodology: Reference gene primer amplification gave nucleated cell count estimates. TCRdb's table, derived via immunoSEQ multiplex PCR, lists solely in-frame clones and lacks some. V and J calls and clone size are as listed in that table; D and trimming were resolved from the DNA. The sample includes 53,000 or so clones, 86% of them seen just once. Deletions cut 5 bases from V and 5 bases from J, with 14 bases between. Germline CDR1 and CDR2: LNHDA and SQIVND (reference sequence). The CDR3 is 14 residues long. The V and J genes are TRBV19 and TRBJ2-3; maybe TRBD1 (5 bases). This receptor was taken from a man in his sixties or seventies with active COVID-19. The material sequenced was peripheral blood. The CDR3 coding sequence is TGTGCCAGTAGTCAGGGTTCCACGGGAGATACGCAGTATTTT. It encodes CASSQGSTGDTQYF.